This T cell receptor beta chain appears in the sequencing data of a study of cytomegalovirus exposure and HLA in healthy donors. Study at large: A previous analysis identified 90 million to 140 million unique TCR beta sequences derived from around 180 million T cells.

60 Vbeta and 13 Jbeta primers were used in PCR. Only in-frame clones appear in the TCRdb table, and some are missing; sequencing was by immunoSEQ multiplex PCR. The table lists roughly 170,000 clones, around 80% of them singletons. This receptor was identified in a girl aged 2 to 10 in good health and CMV-seropositive. Source material: PBMCs.

The CDR3 reads CAWNWYPGIYGYTF. The CDR3 DNA sequence: TGTGCCTGGAATTGGTACCCGGGAATCTATGGCTACACCTTC. V gene TRBV30 combines with J gene TRBJ1-2; D is ambiguous. The CDR3 loop spans 14 amino acids. CDR1 is GTSNPN, CDR2 SVGIG, per germline (reference sequence). The ends were cut back, 4 bases at V and 4 bases at J, with 16 bases in the middle. The full variable domain, rest sourced from reference TRBV30 and TRBJ1-2, is SQTIHQWPATLVQPVGSPLSLECTVEGTSNPNLYWYRQAAGRGLQLLFYSVGIGQISSEVPQNLSASRPQDRQFILSSKKLLLSDSGFYLCAWNWYPGIYGYTFGSGTRLTVV.